This entry concerns a single TCR beta chain. Trimming pared 5 bases from V and 6 bases from J, leaving 17 bases between. The length of the CDR3 is 15 residues. Germline assignment: CDR1 SGHNT and CDR2 YENEEA. This sample is drawn from a study of blood T cell repertoires in COVID-19. The repertoire was sequenced with immunoSEQ multiplex PCR; TCRdb's copy has only in-frame clones and lacks some. The table records fewer than 200,000 clones, 75% to 80% of them present only once. This sequence joins TRBV11-3 and TRBJ2-1, with D perhaps TRBD2 (5 bases). Sample: peripheral blood. This sequence was found in an older woman with acute or convalescent COVID-19. The CDR3: CASSRVGGGFNEQFF. CDR3 DNA sequence: TGTGCCAGCAGCCGCGTGGGCGGAGGTTTCAATGAGCAGTTCTTC.